The 20 T cell receptor beta chains below were found in one sample sequenced in a study of a mutant IDH1 vaccine in newly diagnosed glioma. Data came from immunoSEQ multiplex PCR; TCRdb stores just in-frame clones and leaves some out. The sample has 34,000 or so clones; 81% are singletons. No antigen is known for these receptors. Time point here: week 35, safety follow-up. With topical imiquimod, each dose of the vaccine consisted of 300 ug of mutant IDH1 20-mer peptide. Sequencing was performed on PBMCs, taken from a glioma patient whose treatment included an IDH1 peptide vaccine. The receptors stem from a man younger than 45 with glioma.

This clone has a single count. The genes are TRBV5-1 and TRBJ2-7; D is uncertain. V was clipped by 3 bases and J by 3 bases, with 7 bases between them. The CDR3 length is 12 residues. In germline, CDR1 is SGHRS, CDR2 YFSETQ. The CDR3, as DNA: TGCGCCAGCAGCTCAACAGTCTACGAGCAGTACTTC. Translated, it gives CASSSTVYEQYF.

This chain links TRBV12-5 with TRBJ2-1, with 9 bases lining up with TRBD2. Germline-derived CDR1 and CDR2 are LGHNT and FRNRAP. The CDR3 has 17 residues. V lost 1 base to trimming and J lost 5 bases; unmatched junction nucleotides: 9. CDR3 in amino acids: CASGLALSGSDDNEQFF. The DNA of the CDR3 is TGTGCTAGTGGTTTGGCGCTTAGCGGGAGCGACGACAATGAGCAGTTCTTC. The full variable domain, with the rest looked up from reference TRBV12-5 and TRBJ2-1, is DARVTQTPRHKVTEMGQEVTMRCQPILGHNTVFWYRQTMMQGLELLAYFRNRAPLDDSGMPKDRFSAEMPDATLATLKIQPSEPRDSAVYFCASGLALSGSDDNEQFFGPGTRLTVL.

The chain uses TRBV14 and TRBJ1-2; D not resolved. From germline, CDR1 is SGHDN and CDR2 FVKESK. V lost 2 bases and J lost 2, with 12 bases in between. The CDR3 is 15 amino acids. The DNA of the CDR3 is TGTGCCAGCAGCCAACAGGTCTTGCTCAACTATGGCTACACCTTC. As protein: CASSQQVLLNYGYTF.

The rearrangement links TRBV2 to TRBJ1-1; perhaps TRBD1 as D (5 bases). Germline V gene lookup returns CDR1 SNHLY and CDR2 FYNNEI. The CDR3 spans 16 residues. Trimming cost V 7 bases and J 3 bases, with 21 bases left between them. The CDR3 is CASTTGGDPSYTEAFF. CDR3 in DNA: TGTGCCAGCACCACCGGAGGGGACCCATCATACACTGAAGCTTTCTTT.

The J gene is TRBJ2-1, the V gene TRBV11-2; unclear D gene. Germline V gives CDR1 SGHAT, CDR2 FQNNGV. The CDR3 sequence is 11 residues long. With 3 bases removed from V and 7 bases from J, the gap between germline ends came to 4 bases. The CDR3: CASSFLNEQFF. In DNA, the CDR3 is TGTGCCAGCAGCTTCTTGAATGAGCAGTTCTTC.

This clone was seen a few times. The V and J genes are TRBV9 and TRBJ2-2; perhaps D is TRBD1 or TRBD2 (5 bases each). The CDR3 runs 14 residues. V dropped 2 bases and J dropped 9 bases, with 14 bases sitting between them. Germline V gene lookup returns CDR1 SGDLS and CDR2 YYNGEE. The DNA of the CDR3 is TGTGCCAGCAGCGTGAGGGACCTAAGTAGGGAGCTGTTTTTT. Translated, it gives CASSVRDLSRELFF.

This clone has only a few counts. The chain uses TRBV18 and TRBJ1-2; D not resolved. V dropped 3 bases and J dropped 2 bases, with 10 bases sitting between them. In germline, CDR1 is KGHSH, CDR2 LQKENI. The CDR3 covers 14 residues. The CDR3 DNA is TGTGCCAGCTCACCCACGGGGAAAAACTATGGCTACACCTTC. Amino acid sequence: CASSPTGKNYGYTF.

V usage is TRBV15 and J usage is TRBJ1-2, with D unresolved. In germline, CDR1 is LNHNV, CDR2 YYDKDF (reference sequence). V was cut by 0 bases and J by 6 bases, with 17 bases left in between. CDR3 length: 16 amino acids. DNA for the CDR3: TGTGCCACCAGCAGAGATGCCCGTCAAAACGGGCATGGCTACACCTTC. It translates to CATSRDARQNGHGYTF.

V and J are TRBV5-1 and TRBJ2-2, with D hard to call. Germline assignment: CDR1 SGHRS and CDR2 YFSETQ. With 5 bases removed from V and 3 bases from J, the gap between germline ends came to 14 bases. CDR3 length: 15 amino acids. The chain's CDR3 is CASSFGPPDTGELFF. The CDR3 region has the DNA TGCGCCAGCAGTTTTGGGCCACCTGACACCGGGGAGCTGTTTTTT. Together with reference TRBV5-1 and TRBJ2-2, the CDR3 gives the full variable domain: KAGVTQTPRYLIKTRGQQVTLSCSPISGHRSVSWYQQTPGQGLQFLFEYFSETQRNKGNFPGRFSGRQFSNSRSEMNVSTLELGDSALYLCASSFGPPDTGELFFGEGSRLTVL.

The J gene is TRBJ1-1, the V gene TRBV5-1; D remains ambiguous. The germline gives CDR1 SGHRS, CDR2 YFSETQ. This CDR3 has 13 amino acids. The V and J ends lost 1 base and 5 bases respectively, with 9 bases between them. The CDR3 here is CASSLWGRTEAFF. The CDR3 DNA reads as TGCGCCAGCAGCTTGTGGGGTAGGACTGAAGCTTTCTTT.

The V and J genes are TRBV5-1 and TRBJ1-3; possibly TRBD1 for D (6 bases). Trimming took 5 bases from V and 1 from J, leaving 10 bases between them. This CDR3 contains 14 residues. Germline CDR1 SGHRS, CDR2 YFSETQ. The CDR3 region is CASRLGGSGNTIYF. The CDR3 nucleotides are TGCGCCAGCAGATTAGGGGGATCTGGAAACACCATATATTTT.

This chain links TRBV7-2 with TRBJ2-3; 9 nucleotides align to TRBD2. Germline CDR1 and CDR2: SGHTA and FQGNSA. The CDR3 contains 15 residues. The J segment lost 6 bases and the V segment lost 3 bases, leaving 7 bases of the junction unmatched. In nucleotides, the CDR3 is TGTGCCAGCAGCTTTAGCGGGAGAGTGGGGGATACGCAGTATTTT. This translates into CASSFSGRVGDTQYF.

The chain joins TRBV13 to TRBJ2-5; D is ambiguous. Germline loops: CDR1 PRHDT, CDR2 FYEKMQ (reference sequence). Trimming took 3 bases from V and 5 from J, leaving 7 bases between them. This CDR3 comprises 12 residues. Here the CDR3 reads CASSFSRETQYF. DNA for the CDR3: TGTGCCAGCAGCTTTAGCCGGGAGACCCAGTACTTC.

The chain carries TRBV5-6 and TRBJ2-5; D gene uncertain. This CDR3 region has 13 residues. With 3 bases removed from V and 2 bases from J, the gap between germline ends came to 8 bases. Germline V gives CDR1 SGHDT, CDR2 YYEEEE. CDR3 in amino acids: CASSSNEQETQYF. The DNA of the CDR3 is TGTGCCAGCAGCTCCAACGAACAAGAGACCCAGTACTTC.

The rearrangement uses TRBV7-2 and TRBJ1-5; 9 bases are shared with TRBD1. J was trimmed by 6 bases and V by 5 bases; bases with no gene match: 8. This CDR3 spans 15 amino acids. The germline CDR1 and CDR2 sequences are SGHTA and FQGNSA. CDR3 protein: CASSGGTGIFQPQHF. As DNA, the CDR3 is TGTGCCAGCAGCGGGGGGACAGGGATTTTTCAGCCCCAGCATTTT.

J is TRBJ2-7 and V is TRBV6-5, with 7 bases matching TRBD1. Germline CDR1 MNHEY, CDR2 SVGAGI. The J segment lost 3 bases and the V segment lost 4 bases, leaving 9 bases of the junction unmatched. The CDR3 totals 15 residues. This CDR3 reads CASSSPRTGYYEQYF. The CDR3 nucleotides read TGTGCCAGCAGTTCACCCCGGACAGGTTACTACGAGCAGTACTTC.

In this sample, this clone turned up once. This sequence joins TRBV19 and TRBJ2-2; a possible D gene is TRBD1 (5 bases). The CDR3 contains 13 residues. Trimming took 4 bases from V and 10 from J, leaving 13 bases between them. Per germline, CDR1 LNHDA and CDR2 SQIVND (reference sequence). CDR3 bases: TGTGCCAGTAGTAACCAGCGAGGACAGGAGCTGTTTTTT. Its protein is CASSNQRGQELFF.

V and J are TRBV30 and TRBJ2-3, with D tentatively TRBD1 (6 bases). The CDR3 runs 16 residues. The germline V and J ends were trimmed by 5 bases and 2 bases, with 20 bases remaining between them. Per germline, CDR1 GTSNPN and CDR2 SVGIG (reference sequence). This chain's CDR3 is CAWFNPGHLFTDTQYF. The CDR3 DNA follows: TGTGCCTGGTTTAACCCGGGACACCTATTCACAGATACGCAGTATTTT.

The V and J genes are TRBV7-8 and TRBJ2-1, with 10 bases fitting TRBD2. Germline CDR1 and CDR2: SGHVS and FQNEAQ. CDR3 length: 17 amino acids. The V gene end was trimmed by 4 bases and the J gene end by 12 bases; junction bases not matched to a gene: 18. CDR3 sequence: CASSSLRETSGPGGQFF. The DNA for the CDR3 is TGTGCCAGCAGCTCCTTAAGGGAGACTAGCGGGCCGGGAGGGCAGTTCTTC. Full variable domain (rest looked up from reference TRBV7-8 and TRBJ2-1): GAGVSQSPRYKVAKRGQDVALRCDPISGHVSLFWYQQALGQGPEFLTYFQNEAQLDKSGLPSDRFFAERPEGSVSTLKIQRTQQEDSAVYLCASSSLRETSGPGGQFFGPGTRLTVL.

This sequence joins TRBV29-1 and TRBJ2-7; TRBD1 aligns across 7 bases. The CDR3 has 14 amino acids. V was pared by 2 bases and J by 3 bases, with 7 bases of the junction left unmatched. Germline CDR1 SQVTM, CDR2 ANQGSEA. The CDR3 here is CSVERQGRVYEQYF. The CDR3 bases are TGCAGCGTTGAACGACAGGGAAGGGTCTACGAGCAGTACTTC.